The clone carrying this T cell receptor beta chain appeared a single time. Clones were read by immunoSEQ multiplex PCR, and TCRdb kept only the in-frame ones, dropping some. This repertoire shows 45,000 to 65,000 clones, under 85% found once; its top ten account for over 15%. The sample is drawn from a study of blood T cell repertoires in COVID-19. Background on the study: From the United States, Italy and Spain came samples of acute and convalescent COVID-19. T cells, B-cell-depleted T cells, or PBMCs provided the cDNA or gDNA that served as material.

The CDR3 sequence is 11 residues long. The V gene lost 5 bases and the J gene lost 1 base, with 5 bases spanning the gap. Germline V gene sequence: CDR1 SQVTM, CDR2 ANQGSEA. The material sequenced was peripheral blood. The chain links TRBV29-1 to TRBJ1-2; D remains unclear. This TCR derives from a man aged 40-55 years with acute or convalescent COVID-19. The DNA of the CDR3 is TGCAGCGTTCAACTTAACTATGGCTACACCTTC. Protein: CSVQLNYGYTF.